This T cell receptor beta chain is drawn from a study of response to subunit inactivated influenza vaccine. TCRdb re-derived calls from the RT-PCR reads in MiXCR, one entry per CDR3 protein. The table shows some 500,000 distinct CDR3 sequences, with more than 15% occurring only once. Broader study findings: Authors suggested each seasonal flu vaccination may recruit only limited numbers of new T cells.

With 3 bases clipped from V and 3 bases from J, the junction kept 7 bases outside the gene matches. Germline values: CDR1 DFQATT, CDR2 SNEGSKA (reference sequence). This CDR3 has 14 amino acids. Only a few counts were recorded for this clonotype. Antigen: not known. The TCR sequence derives from a man aged 50-75 years who received an inactivated influenza vaccine. The rearrangement links TRBV20-1 to TRBJ1-2; the match to TRBD1 covers 7 bases. The sequencing used CD4+ T cells sorted from PBMCs, collected less than 30 months after vaccination. The CDR3 reads CSASSWTGDYGYTF. The CDR3 DNA is TGCAGTGCTAGCTCTTGGACAGGAGACTATGGCTACACCTTC.